This T cell receptor beta chain stems from a study of control samples from healthy donors and cancer patients. This clone turned up a few times. Using immunoSEQ multiplex PCR, the repertoire was profiled, and TCRdb retains in-frame clones only, with some absent. The sample contains 130,000 or so clones, more than 70% of which appear only once. The clonotype originates from a man between 45 and 60 years old in good health. The sample consisted of blood.

The CDR3, as DNA: TGTGCCAGCAGCCAACAGGAGAACACTGAAGCTTTCTTT. Translation: CASSQQENTEAFF. The chain recombines TRBV7-3 with TRBJ1-1; maybe TRBD1 (5 bases). The CDR3 extends over 13 amino acids. The germline V gene encodes CDR1 SGHTA and CDR2 FQGTGA. Trimming shortened V by 5 bases and J by 1 base, and 8 bases separated the two germline ends.